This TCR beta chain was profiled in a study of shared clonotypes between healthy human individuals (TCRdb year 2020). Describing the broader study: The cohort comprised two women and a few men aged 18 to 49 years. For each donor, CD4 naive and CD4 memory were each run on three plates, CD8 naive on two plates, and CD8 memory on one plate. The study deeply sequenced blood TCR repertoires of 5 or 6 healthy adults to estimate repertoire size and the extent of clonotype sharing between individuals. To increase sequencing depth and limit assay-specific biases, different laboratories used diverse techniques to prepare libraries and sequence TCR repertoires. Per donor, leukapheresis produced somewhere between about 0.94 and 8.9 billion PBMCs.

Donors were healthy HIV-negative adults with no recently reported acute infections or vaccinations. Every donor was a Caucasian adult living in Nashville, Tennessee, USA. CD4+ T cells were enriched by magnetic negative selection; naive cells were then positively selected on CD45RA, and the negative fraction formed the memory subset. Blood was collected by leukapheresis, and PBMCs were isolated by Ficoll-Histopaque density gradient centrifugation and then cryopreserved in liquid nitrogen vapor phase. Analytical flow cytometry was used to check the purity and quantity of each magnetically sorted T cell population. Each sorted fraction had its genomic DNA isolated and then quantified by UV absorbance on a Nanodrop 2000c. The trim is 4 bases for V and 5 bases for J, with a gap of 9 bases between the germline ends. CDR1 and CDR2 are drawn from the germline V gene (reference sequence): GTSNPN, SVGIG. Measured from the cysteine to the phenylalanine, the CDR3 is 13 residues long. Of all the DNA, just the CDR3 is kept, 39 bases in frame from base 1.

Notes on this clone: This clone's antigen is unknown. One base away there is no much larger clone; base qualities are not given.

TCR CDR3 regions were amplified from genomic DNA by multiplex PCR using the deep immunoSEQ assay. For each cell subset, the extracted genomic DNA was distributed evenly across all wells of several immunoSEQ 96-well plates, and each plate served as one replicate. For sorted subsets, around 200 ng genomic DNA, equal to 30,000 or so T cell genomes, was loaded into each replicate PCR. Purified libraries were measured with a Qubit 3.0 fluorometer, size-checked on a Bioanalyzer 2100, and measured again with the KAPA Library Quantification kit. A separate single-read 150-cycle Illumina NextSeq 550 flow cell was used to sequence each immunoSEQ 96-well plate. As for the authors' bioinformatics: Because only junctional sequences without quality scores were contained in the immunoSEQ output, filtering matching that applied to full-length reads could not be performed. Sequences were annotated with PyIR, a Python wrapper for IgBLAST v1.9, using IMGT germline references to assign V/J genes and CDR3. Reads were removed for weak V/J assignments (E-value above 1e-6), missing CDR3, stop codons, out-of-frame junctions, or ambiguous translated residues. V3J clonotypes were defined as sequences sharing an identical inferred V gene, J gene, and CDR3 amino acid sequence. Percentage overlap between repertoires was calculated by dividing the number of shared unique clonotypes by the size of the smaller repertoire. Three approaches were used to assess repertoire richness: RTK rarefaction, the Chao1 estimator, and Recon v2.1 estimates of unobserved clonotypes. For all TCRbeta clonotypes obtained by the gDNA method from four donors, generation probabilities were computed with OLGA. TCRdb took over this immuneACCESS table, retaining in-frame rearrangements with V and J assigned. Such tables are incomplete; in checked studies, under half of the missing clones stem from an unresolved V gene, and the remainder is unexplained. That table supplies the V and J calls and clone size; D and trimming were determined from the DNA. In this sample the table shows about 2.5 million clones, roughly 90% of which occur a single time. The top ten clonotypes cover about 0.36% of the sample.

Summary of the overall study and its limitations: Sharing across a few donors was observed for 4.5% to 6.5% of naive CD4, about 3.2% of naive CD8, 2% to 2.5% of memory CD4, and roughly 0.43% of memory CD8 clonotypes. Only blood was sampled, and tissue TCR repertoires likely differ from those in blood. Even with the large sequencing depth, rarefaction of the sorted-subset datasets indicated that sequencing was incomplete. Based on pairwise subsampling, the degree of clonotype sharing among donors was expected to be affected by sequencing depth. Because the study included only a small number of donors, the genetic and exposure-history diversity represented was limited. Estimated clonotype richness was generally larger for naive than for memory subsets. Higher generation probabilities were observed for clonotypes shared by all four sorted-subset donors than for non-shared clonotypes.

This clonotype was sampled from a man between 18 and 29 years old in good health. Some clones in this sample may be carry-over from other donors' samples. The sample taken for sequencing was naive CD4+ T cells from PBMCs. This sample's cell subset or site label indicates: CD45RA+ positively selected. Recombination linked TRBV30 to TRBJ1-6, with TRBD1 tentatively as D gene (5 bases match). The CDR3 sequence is CAWNQGDNSPLHF. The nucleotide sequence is TGTGCCTGGAATCAGGGCGATAATTCACCCCTCCACTTT. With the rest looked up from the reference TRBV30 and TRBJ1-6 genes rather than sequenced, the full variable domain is SQTIHQWPATLVQPVGSPLSLECTVEGTSNPNLYWYRQAAGRGLQLLFYSVGIGQISSEVPQNLSASRPQDRQFILSSKKLLLSDSGFYLCAWNQGDNSPLHFGNGTRLTVT.